Listed below are T cell receptor beta chains from one sample, sequenced in a study of Graves' ophthalmopathy and Graves' hyperthyroidism. MiXCR was run by TCRdb on the multiplex PCR reads, yielding one entry per CDR3 protein. This repertoire shows about 500,000 distinct CDR3 sequences, 39% found once; its top ten account for about 4%. Sequencing used peripheral blood or thyroid tissue (not recorded which). All receptors come from an adult man with Graves' hyperthyroidism. The conserved cysteine and the conserved F or W are not part of the CDR3 here. A D gene is named only where the DNA matches it firmly.

j_call d_call v_call cdr3_aa
TRBJ2-2 TRBD2 TRBV7-6 ASSGPGLAGPTGELF
TRBJ1-1 - TRBV5-8 ASSLAQGTLRTEAF
TRBJ1-4 - TRBV7-9 ASSLGGSNEKLF
TRBJ1-3 - TRBV25-1 ASSDTNINTIY
TRBJ2-7 - TRBV7-2 ASSQFGPANPYEQY
TRBJ2-3 - TRBV6-6 ASSYSLSTDTQY
TRBJ1-2 - TRBV7-3 ASSQGGNGYT
TRBJ2-3 TRBD1 TRBV24-1 ATSDRTGEADTQY
TRBJ2-7 - TRBV9 ASSVSAVKGEVISYEQY
TRBJ2-2 TRBD2 TRBV19 ASSLLGGLAGGTGELF
TRBJ2-7 TRBD2 TRBV2 ATQVRLAGQY
TRBJ2-3 TRBD2 TRBV20-1 SARGQAGGPTDTQY
TRBJ2-3 - TRBV24-1 ATSDSLRTDTQY
TRBJ2-7 TRBD2 TRBV12-3/TRBV12-4 TSSLTSGDPYEQY
TRBJ2-5 - TRBV18 ASSALAAQETQY
TRBJ2-7 TRBD1 TRBV9 ASSVAGQGGYEQY
TRBJ1-5 - TRBV28 ASSLKRFGTRNQPQH
TRBJ1-1 TRBD1 TRBV5-4 ASSYMTGYTEAF
TRBJ2-7 - TRBV29-1 SVLAFSYEQY
TRBJ2-2 - TRBV7-9 ASSPTGTANTGELL
TRBJ1-3 - TRBV30 AWNHKGNTIY
TRBJ1-6 TRBD1 TRBV6-6 ASSNTGVVSYNSPLH
TRBJ1-1 - TRBV7-8 ASSQVGRNRDTEAF
TRBJ1-4 TRBD1 TRBV7-9 ASSSRTGGSTNEKLF
TRBJ2-7 - TRBV6-2/TRBV6-3 ASSFSAPYEQY
TRBJ2-1 - TRBV6-5 ASSYKISYNEQF
TRBJ1-2 - TRBV12-3/TRBV12-4 ASSYTAIANYGYT